The T cell receptor beta chain under discussion was sequenced for a study of blood T cell repertoires in COVID-19. For the study at large: Acute and convalescent COVID-19 specimens originated in the United States, Italy and Spain. T cells, B-cell-depleted T cells, or PBMCs provided the cDNA or gDNA that served as material.

The CDR3 covers 15 residues. Authors' methods: Scientists estimated how many nucleated cells there were by amplifying reference gene primers. Measured with immunoSEQ multiplex PCR; TCRdb has only the in-frame clones, and not every one. V, J and clone size are taken as reported in that table, and D and trimming were inferred from the DNA itself. The sample gives around 80,000 clones, 75% to 90% of which show up once; around 0.6% is in the top ten. This sequence originates from a man aged 60-69 years with acute or convalescent COVID-19. V usage is TRBV21-1 and J usage is TRBJ1-5; TRBD1, the table's D call, lacks a check against the DNA. TRBV21-1 is a pseudogene. Sequencing input: peripheral blood. CDR3 loop: CASSKTSDRGRPQHF. CDR3 coding DNA: TGTGCCAGCAGCAAAACCTCTGACAGGGGTCGGCCCCAGCATTTT.